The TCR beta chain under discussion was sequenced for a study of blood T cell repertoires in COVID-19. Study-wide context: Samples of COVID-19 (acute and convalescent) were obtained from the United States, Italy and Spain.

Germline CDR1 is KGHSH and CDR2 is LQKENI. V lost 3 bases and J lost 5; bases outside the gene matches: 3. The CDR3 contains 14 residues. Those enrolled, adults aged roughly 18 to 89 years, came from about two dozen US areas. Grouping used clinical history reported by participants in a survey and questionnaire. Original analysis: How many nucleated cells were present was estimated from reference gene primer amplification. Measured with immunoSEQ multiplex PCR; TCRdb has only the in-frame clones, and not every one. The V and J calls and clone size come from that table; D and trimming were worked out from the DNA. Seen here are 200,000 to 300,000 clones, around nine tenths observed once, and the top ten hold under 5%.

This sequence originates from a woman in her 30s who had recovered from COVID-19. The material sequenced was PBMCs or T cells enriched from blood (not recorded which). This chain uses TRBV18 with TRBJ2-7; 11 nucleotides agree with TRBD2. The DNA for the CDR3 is TGTGCCAGCTCACCCCGACTAGCGGGACACGAGCAGTACTTC. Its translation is CASSPRLAGHEQYF.